These 4 T cell receptor beta chains came from one sample sequenced in a study of tumor and adjacent non-tumor tissue in lung cancer (dated by TCRdb to 2017 to 2018). The library was generated by multiplex PCR. TCRdb shows the sequencer as Illumina HiSeq 2500. TCRbeta libraries were built by three rounds of nested PCR using primers (Table S4), following protocols modified from ARM-PCR. TCRdb trimmed public reads at Q25 via fastp, called clones via MiXCR and kept in-frame beta chains. Rows are unified per CDR3 protein, each entry keeping the most common DNA and genes. This sample is represented by tens of thousands of distinct CDR3 sequences; around 67% of them were singletons. The ten largest clones represent over 15% of the sample. RNA was isolated from bulk, unsorted tissue, and RNA quality was assessed with a NanoDrop ND-1000 and an Agilent 2100. Distant non-tumor tissue taken more than 3 cm from the tumor edge was used as the normal lung sample.

The sequenced sample consisted of distant non-tumor lung tissue. The receptors were sampled from a woman aged 40 to 50 with non-small cell lung cancer.

V usage is TRBV4-2 and J usage is TRBJ2-5; D remains unclear. V was cut by 10 bases and J by 6 bases, with 24 bases left in between. This CDR3 is 15 amino acids long. Germline CDR1 LGHNA, CDR2 YNFKEQ. The DNA of the CDR3 is TGTGCCATCAGTCAAGACGAGGCCAGGTTTCAGACCCAGTACTTC. It specifies CAISQDEARFQTQYF.

Details on this clonotype: A much larger clone differs from this one at a single base, so this may be a read error. The chain combines TRBV6-5 with TRBJ1-4; 10 nucleotides align to TRBD1. The germline V gene has CDR1 MNHEY and CDR2 SVGAGI. This CDR3 spans 16 amino acids. CDR3 in amino acids: CASRSGTGATYEKLFF. CDR3 nucleotide sequence: TGTGCCAGCAGGTCCGGGACAGGGGCAACTTATGAAAAACTGTTTTTT.

Points on this clonotype: A read error may explain this, as a much larger clone is one base away. Lacking the conserved final phenylalanine or tryptophan, this CDR3 likely reflects a read error. Because the CDR3's place on the DNA is in doubt, the DNA is left out and the CDR3 is given as listed by TCRdb. J is TRBJ1-6 and V is TRBV4-1. CDR1 is MGHRA, CDR2 YSYEKL, per germline. From its first to its last residue, the CDR3 has 14 amino acids. The CDR3 is CASSPGPNNSPLRL.

This clonotype has just one count. Germline and junction disagree at one end, which may indicate a read error. This chain links TRBV11-2 with TRBJ2-3; unclear D gene. Germline CDR1 and CDR2: SGHAT and FQNNGV. The CDR3 is 13 amino acids. The CDR3 DNA is TGTGCCAGCAGCTTTGCGTCCACAGTTACGCAGTATTTT. It is translated as CASSFASTVTQYF.